This T cell receptor beta chain is drawn from a study of shared clonotypes between healthy human individuals. From CD4+ cells came CD45RA+ naive and CD45RA-negative memory subsets. Data came from immunoSEQ multiplex PCR; TCRdb stores just in-frame clones and leaves some out. The sample comprises roughly 300,000 clones, roughly 70% of which are singletons, and 10% rests with the top ten. The CDR3 totals 14 residues. Germline values: CDR1 ENHRY, CDR2 SYGVKD. V shed 1 base and J shed 9 bases, with 13 bases lying between them. The rearrangement links TRBV10-3 to TRBJ1-5, with a tentative D call TRBD1 (5 bases). The sequence derives from a man aged 25-45 years in good health. The sample comprised memory CD4+ T cells sorted from blood. Subset given: CD45RA-negative fraction. The CDR3: CAISEWDRTGPQHF. Written as DNA, the CDR3 is TGTGCCATCAGTGAGTGGGACCGCACCGGGCCCCAGCATTTT.